Sequencing of this TCR beta chain was carried out in a study of blood T cells in healthy people across ages. Study results and caveats: More naive CD4+ cells and higher diversity were found in long-lived than in aged donors.

The use of a sample-barcoded 5' primer and a J-beta primer mix characterized a second PCR of roughly 7 to 11 cycles. Any given sample supplied a minimum of 2.5 million CDR3-containing paired-end reads. TCRdb passed the 5' RACE reads through MiXCR, listing each CDR3 protein once. The sample consists of approximately 730,000 distinct CDR3 sequences, 40% to 65% of them appearing once. Germline values: CDR1 SGHRS, CDR2 YFSETQ. The length of the CDR3 is 13 residues. Concerning this clonotype: The antigen is not known.

The rearrangement uses TRBV5-1 and TRBJ2-5, with D perhaps TRBD2 (7 bases). The end of the DNA fits TRBJ2-7 better, so the J call may be wrong. Material: blood. The sequence derives from an elderly man in good health. The chain's CDR3 is CASSGGRQDEQYF. The CDR3 region has the DNA TGCGCCAGCAGCGGCGGGAGACAGGACGAGCAGTACTTC.